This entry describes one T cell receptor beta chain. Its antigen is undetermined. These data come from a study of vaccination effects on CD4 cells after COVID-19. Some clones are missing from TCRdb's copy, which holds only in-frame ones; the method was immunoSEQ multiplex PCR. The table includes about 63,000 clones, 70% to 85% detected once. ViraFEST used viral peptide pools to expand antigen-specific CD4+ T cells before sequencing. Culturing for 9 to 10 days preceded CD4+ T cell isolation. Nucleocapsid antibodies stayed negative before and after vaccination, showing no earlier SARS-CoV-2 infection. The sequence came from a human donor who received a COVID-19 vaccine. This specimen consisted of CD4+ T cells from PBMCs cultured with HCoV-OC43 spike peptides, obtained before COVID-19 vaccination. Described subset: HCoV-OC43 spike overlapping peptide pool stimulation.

CDR3 coding DNA: TGTGCCAGTAGTCCGTGGCAGGGACTTAACTATGGCTACACCTTC. Amino acids: CASSPWQGLNYGYTF. This chain uses TRBV19 with TRBJ1-2, with D possibly TRBD1 on 5 matching bases. Germline V gene sequence: CDR1 LNHDA, CDR2 SQIVND (reference sequence). The germline V and J ends were trimmed by 5 bases and 1 base, with 14 bases remaining between them. There are 15 residues in the CDR3.